Following are 29 T cell receptor beta chains from one sample sequenced in a study of shared clonotypes between healthy human individuals. Sequencing used immunoSEQ multiplex PCR; TCRdb keeps in-frame clones, though not all of them. This table has over a million clones, approximately 78% appearing once. Sequencing used memory CD4+ T cells from PBMCs. The subset is: CD45RA-negative fraction. All receptors derive from a man younger than 35 in good health. Some clones in this sample may be carry-over from other donors' samples.

This chain links TRBV29-1 with TRBJ1-5, with TRBD1 matching 7 bases. The trim removed 5 bases at V and 2 bases at J, leaving 3 bases unmatched. Germline V gene lookup returns CDR1 SQVTM and CDR2 ANQGSEA. This CDR3 is built from 13 residues. The CDR3 sequence: CSVSQGGNQPQHF. The CDR3 DNA reads as TGCAGCGTTAGCCAGGGGGGCAATCAGCCCCAGCATTTT.

This clone was found a few times. The V gene is TRBV7-9, the J gene TRBJ1-1; no reliable D call. This CDR3 region has 16 residues. Trimming left V 2 bases short and J 3 bases short, with 16 bases between. Germline CDR1 and CDR2: SEHNR and FQNEAQ (reference sequence). CDR3: CASSLKANLGDTEAFF. CDR3 bases: TGTGCCAGCAGCTTAAAGGCCAACCTTGGAGACACTGAAGCTTTCTTT. The variable domain in full, completed from reference TRBV7-9 and TRBJ1-1, reads DTGVSQNPRHKITKRGQNVTFRCDPISEHNRLYWYRQTLGQGPEFLTYFQNEAQLEKSRLLSDRFSAERPKGSFSTLEIQRTEQGDSAMYLCASSLKANLGDTEAFFGQGTRLTVV.

This clone appeared a few times. This sequence joins TRBV9 and TRBJ2-3, with a possible D match to TRBD2 (5 bases). In germline, CDR1 is SGDLS, CDR2 YYNGEE. This CDR3 contains 16 residues. Trimming left V 4 bases short and J 1 base short, with 16 bases between. CDR3 DNA sequence: TGTGCCAGCAGCCCCCGACGGGCGGAGGGCACAGATACGCAGTATTTT. Translation: CASSPRRAEGTDTQYF.

V is TRBV29-1 and J is TRBJ2-3, with no clear D. This CDR3 has 14 residues. V lost 1 base and J lost 0, with 8 bases in between. Per the germline V gene, CDR1 is SQVTM and CDR2 is ANQGSEA. CDR3 nucleotides: TGCAGCGTTGAAGTAGTAGCCAGCACAGATACGCAGTATTTT. Amino acid sequence: CSVEVVASTDTQYF.

The chain is built from TRBV18 and TRBJ2-7, with 8 bases that match TRBD1. Germline V CDR1 and CDR2: KGHSH, LQKENI. With 4 bases clipped from V and 6 bases from J, the junction kept 2 bases outside the gene matches. The length of the CDR3 is 12 residues. In nucleotides, the CDR3 is TGTGCCAGCTCACGGACAGGGCCCGAGCAGTACTTC. It specifies CASSRTGPEQYF. Looking up the rest from reference TRBV18 and TRBJ2-7 gives the full variable domain: NAGVMQNPRHLVRRRGQEARLRCSPMKGHSHVYWYRQLPEEGLKFMVYLQKENIIDESGMPKERFSAEFPKEGPSILRIQQVVRGDSAAYFCASSRTGPEQYFGPGTRLTVT.

V gene TRBV6-5 combines with J gene TRBJ1-5; 7 bases map to TRBD1. V dropped 2 bases and J dropped 6; count of bases not matched to a gene: 4. Germline CDR1 MNHEY, CDR2 SVGAGI. This CDR3 contains 14 residues. The CDR3 protein is CASSYQQGIQPQHF. The DNA for the CDR3 is TGTGCCAGCAGTTACCAACAGGGGATTCAGCCCCAGCATTTT.

The chain recombines TRBV11-2 with TRBJ2-3; D is unclear. Trimming shortened V by 5 bases and J by 8 bases, and 11 bases separated the two germline ends. This CDR3 comprises 12 residues. Germline CDR1 is SGHAT and CDR2 is FQNNGV. For the CDR3, the DNA is TGTGCCAGCAGCCCCGACTTCCGTACGCAGTATTTT. Protein product: CASSPDFRTQYF.

The gene calls are TRBV11-2 and TRBJ2-7; D ambiguous. Germline CDR1 SGHAT, CDR2 FQNNGV. V shed 3 bases and J shed 0 bases, with 6 bases lying between them. The CDR3 covers 13 residues. CDR3 in amino acids: CASSLRSSYEQYF. Here the CDR3 DNA reads TGTGCCAGCAGCTTGAGGAGCTCCTACGAGCAGTACTTC.

The chain is built from TRBV5-4 and TRBJ2-2; 8 positions agree with TRBD2. The V and J ends lost 10 bases and 6 bases, in that order; junction bases with no gene match: 11. Germline V gives CDR1 SGHNT, CDR2 YYREEE (reference sequence). The length of the CDR3 is 14 residues. CDR3 protein: CAGSGGFRSGELFF. The CDR3 bases are TGTGCCGGATCGGGGGGGTTTAGGTCCGGGGAGCTGTTTTTT.

V and J are TRBV5-4 and TRBJ1-4, with 7 bases lining up with TRBD1. V dropped 4 bases and J dropped 6; count of bases not matched to a gene: 6. The germline V gene has CDR1 SGHNT and CDR2 YYREEE (reference sequence). The CDR3 is 14 amino acids. For the CDR3, the DNA is TGTGCCAGCAGCCCTAGGACAGGAGATGAAAAACTGTTTTTT. Translation gives CASSPRTGDEKLFF.

This clone was found many times. The chain uses TRBV2 and TRBJ2-5; D unresolved. V lost 6 bases and J lost 5, with 7 bases in between. Per germline, CDR1 SNHLY and CDR2 FYNNEI. The CDR3 totals 11 residues. DNA of the CDR3: TGTGCCAGCAGGCGCGTGGAGACCCAGTACTTC. Protein product: CASRRVETQYF.

V and J are TRBV28 and TRBJ2-7; no firm D call. Germline CDR1 reads MDHEN; CDR2 reads SYDVKM. CDR3 length: 12 residues. Trimming pared 7 bases from V and 7 bases from J, leaving 14 bases between. This chain's CDR3 is CASNLAWGEQYF. As DNA, the CDR3 is TGTGCCAGCAATCTGGCTTGGGGTGAGCAGTACTTC.

The chain links TRBV9 to TRBJ2-2, with 10 nucleotides matching TRBD1. Germline V CDR1 and CDR2: SGDLS, YYNGEE. The length of the CDR3 is 17 residues. The trim removed 0 bases at V and 0 bases at J, leaving 2 bases unmatched. The CDR3 bases are TGTGCCAGCAGCGTAGCCGGACAGGGGGCGAACACCGGGGAGCTGTTTTTT. Protein sequence: CASSVAGQGANTGELFF.

The chain links TRBV7-2 to TRBJ1-1; D possibly corresponds to TRBD1 (5 bases). The CDR3 has 15 residues. CDR1 is SGHTA, CDR2 FQGNSA, per germline. V was cut by 5 bases and J by 4 bases, with 17 bases left in between. CDR3 nucleotides: TGTGCCAGCAGCCGCGACCAGGGCCTTGGCACTGAAGCTTTCTTT. Translating gives CASSRDQGLGTEAFF.

The CDR3 DNA sequence: TGTGCCAGCAGCCAAGTTGCGAGGACAGAGACGGAGTATTTT. Translation gives CASSQVARTETEYF. The chain links TRBV4-2 to TRBJ2-3, with D possibly matching TRBD1 (6 bases). The CDR3 has 14 residues. The V gene lost 1 base and the J gene lost 13 bases, with 18 bases spanning the gap. Germline loops: CDR1 LGHNA, CDR2 YNFKEQ.

The V call is TRBV7-9, the J call TRBJ2-1; 7 bases fit TRBD1. After removal of 5 bases from V and 9 bases from J, the junction contained 7 bases not matched to a gene. The germline V gene encodes CDR1 SEHNR and CDR2 FQNEAQ (reference sequence). CDR3 length: 13 amino acids. The CDR3 loop reads CASSRTTGFEQFF. The DNA of the CDR3 is TGTGCCAGCAGCCGTACGACAGGGTTTGAGCAGTTCTTC.

The chain has TRBV5-1 and TRBJ1-1, with D perhaps matching TRBD1 (5 bases). The CDR3 totals 12 residues. Germline V CDR1 and CDR2: SGHRS, YFSETQ. Trimming took 5 bases from V and 3 from J, leaving 8 bases between them. Written as DNA, the CDR3 is TGCGCCAGCAGACGGGACGACACTGAAGCTTTCTTT. As protein: CASRRDDTEAFF.

Written as DNA, the CDR3 is TGTGCCAGCAACCAAGGAGTAGTCACCGGGGAGCTGTTTTTT. Translating gives CASNQGVVTGELFF. This chain joins TRBV28 and TRBJ2-2; no reliable D call. Germline assignment: CDR1 MDHEN and CDR2 SYDVKM. The CDR3 totals 14 residues. The germline V and J ends were trimmed by 7 bases and 4 bases, with 13 bases remaining between them. Full variable domain (outside the CDR3, taken from reference TRBV28 and TRBJ2-2): DVKVTQSSRYLVKRTGEKVFLECVQDMDHENMFWYRQDPGLGLRLIYFSYDVKMKEKGDIPEGYSVSREKKERFSLILESASTNQTSMYLCASNQGVVTGELFFGEGSRLTVL.

The V and J genes are TRBV14 and TRBJ1-2, with 9 bases matching TRBD1. Germline CDR1 reads SGHDN; CDR2 reads FVKESK. The CDR3 spans 15 residues. The junction had 6 bases not matched to a gene; V was cut back by 4 bases and J by 3 bases. The CDR3 is CASSLGTGTYYGYTF. CDR3 DNA sequence: TGTGCCAGCAGCCTCGGGACAGGGACTTACTATGGCTACACCTTC.

This chain links TRBV7-9 with TRBJ1-2, with D unresolved. The CDR3 extends over 18 amino acids. In germline, CDR1 is SEHNR, CDR2 FQNEAQ (reference sequence). V was pared by 0 bases and J by 2 bases, with 19 bases between. CDR3 DNA: TGTGCCAGCAGCTTAGCAATGAACGTCCTACGGGCCAACTATGGCTACACCTTC. Amino acids: CASSLAMNVLRANYGYTF.

The chain combines TRBV5-1 with TRBJ1-1, with D unclear. The CDR3 extends over 14 amino acids. CDR1 SGHRS and CDR2 YFSETQ come from the germline V gene. Trimming took 2 bases from V and 2 from J, leaving 10 bases between them. CDR3 in amino acids: CASSFGTPNTEAFF. In nucleotides, the CDR3 is TGCGCCAGCAGCTTCGGTACCCCAAACACTGAAGCTTTCTTT.

This rearrangement joins TRBV5-1 to TRBJ2-7; the D gene is possibly TRBD2 (7 bases). Per germline, CDR1 SGHRS and CDR2 YFSETQ. The CDR3 extends over 16 amino acids. V lost 5 bases to trimming and J lost 3 bases, with 21 bases between them. DNA for the CDR3: TGCGCCAGCAGGGTACAGGGAGGCGGGAGTCACTACGAGCAGTACTTC. Translating it yields CASRVQGGGSHYEQYF.

The rearrangement links TRBV2 to TRBJ1-4; D perhaps matches TRBD1 (5 bases). The V gene lost 5 bases and the J gene lost 8 bases, with 15 bases spanning the gap. This CDR3 spans 14 amino acids. Germline assignment: CDR1 SNHLY and CDR2 FYNNEI. The CDR3 DNA reads as TGTGCCAGCAGTAGTCTGGGGCTTGGGGAAAAACTGTTTTTT. This translates into CASSSLGLGEKLFF.

V is TRBV5-1 and J is TRBJ2-7; TRBD2 is a possible D gene (5 bases). The germline V and J ends were trimmed by 7 bases and 6 bases, with 17 bases remaining between them. Germline values: CDR1 SGHRS, CDR2 YFSETQ. This CDR3 spans 13 amino acids. CDR3: CASGYGSPSEQYF. CDR3 bases: TGCGCCAGCGGATATGGGAGTCCTTCCGAGCAGTACTTC. Filled out from reference TRBV5-1 and TRBJ2-7, the complete variable domain reads KAGVTQTPRYLIKTRGQQVTLSCSPISGHRSVSWYQQTPGQGLQFLFEYFSETQRNKGNFPGRFSGRQFSNSRSEMNVSTLELGDSALYLCASGYGSPSEQYFGPGTRLTVT.

V usage is TRBV19 and J usage is TRBJ2-4; D may be TRBD2 (6 bases). This CDR3 is 14 amino acids long. CDR1 is LNHDA, CDR2 SQIVND, per germline (reference sequence). Deletions cut 8 bases from V and 7 bases from J, with 18 bases between. CDR3 bases: TGTGCCAGTTGGGGACTGACATCCGGGAACATTCAGTACTTC. Translating gives CASWGLTSGNIQYF.

The chain couples TRBV6-6 to TRBJ2-7; D call uncertain. The CDR3 is 14 amino acids. Germline V gene data show CDR1 as MNHNY and CDR2 as SVGAGI (reference sequence). Trimming removed 0 bases from V and 0 bases from J, with 6 bases in between. The CDR3 is CASSYSQSSYEQYF. Here the CDR3 DNA reads TGTGCCAGCAGTTACTCGCAGAGCTCCTACGAGCAGTACTTC.

The chain links TRBV23-1 to TRBJ1-5; D uncertain. Being an ORF, TRBV23-1 has a function that is uncertain. Between the trimmed V and J ends, which lost 0 bases and 3 bases, there was a span of 3 bases. The CDR3 spans 13 residues. CDR3 in amino acids: CASSQSPNQPQHF. The CDR3 DNA reads as TGCGCCAGCAGTCAATCGCCCAATCAGCCCCAGCATTTT.

This chain links TRBV11-2 with TRBJ1-1, with unresolved D. V lost 4 bases, J lost 5 bases, and 8 bases lay in between. The germline V gene encodes CDR1 SGHAT and CDR2 FQNNGV. CDR3 length: 12 amino acids. The CDR3: CASSSGWTEAFF. The CDR3 bases are TGTGCCAGCAGCTCAGGATGGACTGAAGCTTTCTTT. Filled out from reference TRBV11-2 and TRBJ1-1, the complete variable domain reads EAGVAQSPRYKIIEKRQSVAFWCNPISGHATLYWYQQILGQGPKLLIQFQNNGVVDDSQLPKDRFSAERLKGVDSTLKIQPAKLEDSAVYLCASSSGWTEAFFGQGTRLTVV.

V usage is TRBV7-6 and J usage is TRBJ2-7, with D maybe TRBD1 (9 bases). The germline V gene has CDR1 SGHVS and CDR2 FNYEAQ. The CDR3 has 20 residues. The germline V and J ends were trimmed by 2 bases and 3 bases, with 29 bases remaining between them. The CDR3 is CASSLSVGQGWNSGNYEQYF. The CDR3 DNA reads TGTGCCAGCAGCTTAAGTGTCGGACAGGGGTGGAATAGCGGGAACTACGAGCAGTACTTC.